These 4 T cell receptor beta chains originate from one sample sequenced in a study of cytomegalovirus exposure and HLA in healthy donors. Researchers ran the PCR with 60 Vbeta and 13 Jbeta primers. Sequencing used immunoSEQ multiplex PCR; TCRdb keeps in-frame clones, though not all of them. Among a few hundred thousand clones, over 75% were seen once, and the ten largest hold approximately 10%. Sequencing was carried out using PBMCs. The receptors derive from a woman aged 45-59 years in good health and CMV-seropositive.

This chain connects TRBV6-5 to TRBJ1-2, with 8 bases that match TRBD1. The CDR3 loop spans 15 amino acids. Germline CDR1 reads MNHEY; CDR2 reads SVGAGI. J gave up 5 bases and V 6 bases, and 11 bases lay outside the gene matches. The CDR3 DNA is TGTGCCAGCAGCTACGACCCGACAGGGGTATATGGCTACACCTTC. This sequence encodes CASSYDPTGVYGYTF.

The chain links TRBV6-5 to TRBJ2-1, with D perhaps matching TRBD1 (7 bases). V lost 3 bases and J lost 12, with 9 bases in between. This CDR3 has 11 residues. The germline V gene encodes CDR1 MNHEY and CDR2 SVGAGI. CDR3 loop: CASSYQGGQFF. DNA of the CDR3: TGTGCCAGCAGTTATCAGGGGGGGCAGTTCTTC.

The chain has TRBV18 and TRBJ1-2; D gene unclear. Trimming left V 6 bases short and J 0 bases short, with 14 bases between. The CDR3 runs 15 residues. CDR1 KGHSH and CDR2 LQKENI come from the germline V gene. The CDR3 DNA follows: TGTGCCAGCTCCCGTATCGGGGAAGCTAACTATGGCTACACCTTC. As protein: CASSRIGEANYGYTF.

V usage is TRBV19 and J usage is TRBJ1-1; D is uncertain. The CDR3 consists of 16 residues. Per germline, CDR1 LNHDA and CDR2 SQIVND (reference sequence). V was pared by 5 bases and J by 1 base, with 17 bases between. In DNA, the CDR3 is TGTGCCAGTAGTTTCCTGGCGGCGGGGAAGAACACTGAAGCTTTCTTT. Protein product: CASSFLAAGKNTEAFF. Drawing the rest from reference TRBV19 and TRBJ1-1, the complete variable domain is DGGITQSPKYLFRKEGQNVTLSCEQNLNHDAMYWYRQDPGQGLRLIYYSQIVNDFQKGDIAEGYSVSREKKESFPLTVTSAQKNPTAFYLCASSFLAAGKNTEAFFGQGTRLTVV.